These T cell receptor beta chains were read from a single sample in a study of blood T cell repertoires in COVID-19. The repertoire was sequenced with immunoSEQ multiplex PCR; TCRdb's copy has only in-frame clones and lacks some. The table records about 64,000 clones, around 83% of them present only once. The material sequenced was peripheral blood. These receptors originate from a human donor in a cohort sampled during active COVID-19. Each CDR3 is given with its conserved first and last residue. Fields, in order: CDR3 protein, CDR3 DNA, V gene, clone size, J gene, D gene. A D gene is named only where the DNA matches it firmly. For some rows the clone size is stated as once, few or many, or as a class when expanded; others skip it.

CDR3aa: CASSLLQGGNEKLFF
CDR3nt: TGTGCCAGCAGCTTGTTACAGGGAGGGAATGAAAAACTGTTTTTT
v_gene: TRBV5-6
abundance: .
j_gene: TRBJ1-4
d_gene: .

CDR3aa: CATSDSGQTNEKLFF
CDR3nt: TGTGCCACCAGTGATTCGGGACAGACTAATGAAAAACTGTTTTTT
v_gene: TRBV24-1
abundance: .
j_gene: TRBJ1-4
d_gene: TRBD1

CDR3aa: CASSLIGTVPDGEAFF
CDR3nt: TGCGCCAGCAGCTTGATCGGAACAGTCCCCGATGGTGAAGCTTTCTTT
v_gene: TRBV5-1
abundance: few
j_gene: TRBJ1-1
d_gene: .

CDR3aa: CAISLQGKDTEAFF
CDR3nt: TGTGCCATCAGCTTACAGGGGAAGGACACTGAAGCTTTCTTT
v_gene: TRBV10-3
abundance: .
j_gene: TRBJ1-1
d_gene: TRBD1

CDR3aa: CASSSYTGGETQYF
CDR3nt: TGTGCCAGCAGCTCATATACAGGGGGAGAGACCCAGTACTTC
v_gene: TRBV11-2
abundance: .
j_gene: TRBJ2-5
d_gene: TRBD1

CDR3aa: CASRPGQAGTQYF
CDR3nt: TGTGCCAGCAGACCGGGACAGGCGGGGACCCAGTACTTC
v_gene: TRBV28
abundance: once
j_gene: TRBJ2-5
d_gene: TRBD1

CDR3aa: CASSSQGGLDTQYF
CDR3nt: TGTGCCAGCAGCTCCCAAGGCGGATTAGATACGCAGTATTTT
v_gene: TRBV11-3
abundance: .
j_gene: TRBJ2-3
d_gene: .

CDR3aa: CASSPGGQSQPQHF
CDR3nt: TGCGCCAGCAGCCCTGGGGGACAGAGTCAGCCCCAGCATTTT
v_gene: TRBV5-1
abundance: .
j_gene: TRBJ1-5
d_gene: TRBD1

CDR3aa: CASTSSGANVLTF
CDR3nt: TGTGCCAGCACCTCGTCTGGGGCCAACGTCCTGACTTTC
v_gene: TRBV6-5
abundance: .
j_gene: TRBJ2-6
d_gene: .

CDR3aa: CASSLDSGGPNEQFF
CDR3nt: TGTGCCAGCAGCTTGGATTCGGGGGGGCCCAATGAGCAGTTCTTC
v_gene: TRBV5-6
abundance: .
j_gene: TRBJ2-1
d_gene: TRBD2

CDR3aa: CASTNRGGNTIYF
CDR3nt: TGTGCCAGCACCAACAGGGGTGGAAACACCATATATTTT
v_gene: TRBV7-6
abundance: .
j_gene: TRBJ1-3
d_gene: TRBD1

CDR3aa: CASGPATGKAFF
CDR3nt: TGTGCTAGTGGGCCGGCGACAGGGAAAGCTTTCTTT
v_gene: TRBV12-5
abundance: .
j_gene: TRBJ1-1
d_gene: TRBD1

CDR3aa: CASSLGGGKTEAFF
CDR3nt: TGTGCCAGTAGTCTAGGGGGCGGCAAGACTGAAGCTTTCTTT
v_gene: TRBV19
abundance: .
j_gene: TRBJ1-1
d_gene: TRBD1

CDR3aa: CASSQAENTGELFF
CDR3nt: TGTGCCAGCAGCCAGGCAGAGAACACCGGGGAGCTGTTTTTT
v_gene: TRBV4-2
abundance: once
j_gene: TRBJ2-2
d_gene: .

CDR3aa: CASSFYSSGANVLTF
CDR3nt: TGCGCCAGCAGCTTTTACAGCTCTGGGGCCAACGTCCTGACTTTC
v_gene: TRBV5-1
abundance: .
j_gene: TRBJ2-6
d_gene: .

CDR3aa: CASSMGRAYTGELFF
CDR3nt: TGTGCCAGTAGTATGGGCAGGGCTTACACCGGGGAGCTGTTTTTT
v_gene: TRBV19
abundance: .
j_gene: TRBJ2-2
d_gene: .

CDR3aa: CASSITGTGNYNEQFF
CDR3nt: TGTGCCAGCAGCATCACCGGGACAGGGAACTACAATGAGCAGTTCTTC
v_gene: TRBV7-2
abundance: .
j_gene: TRBJ2-1
d_gene: TRBD1

CDR3aa: CASSTSGGNTDTQYF
CDR3nt: TGCGCCAGCAGTACTAGCGGGGGTAACACAGATACGCAGTATTTT
v_gene: TRBV5-1
abundance: .
j_gene: TRBJ2-3
d_gene: TRBD2

CDR3aa: CASSLLEGGGTQYF
CDR3nt: TGTGCCAGCAGTTTGTTGGAGGGAGGGGGGACCCAGTACTTC
v_gene: TRBV9
abundance: .
j_gene: TRBJ2-5
d_gene: .

CDR3aa: CASSQKAEAPIPLQPQHF
CDR3nt: TGTGCCAGCAGCCAAAAGGCAGAGGCACCGATTCCGCTCCAGCCCCAGCATTTT
v_gene: TRBV3-1/TRBV3-2
abundance: .
j_gene: TRBJ1-5
d_gene: .

CDR3aa: CASSRGGEEETQYF
CDR3nt: TGTGCCAGCAGCAGGGGGGGCGAGGAAGAGACCCAGTACTTC
v_gene: TRBV4-2
abundance: .
j_gene: TRBJ2-5
d_gene: .

CDR3aa: CASSSDSSYEQYF
CDR3nt: TGTGCCAGCAGCTCGGACAGTTCCTACGAGCAGTACTTC
v_gene: TRBV7-2
abundance: .
j_gene: TRBJ2-7
d_gene: .

CDR3aa: CASNTEQSMNTEAFF
CDR3nt: TGTGCCAGCAACACGGAACAGTCGATGAACACTGAAGCTTTCTTT
v_gene: TRBV6-5
abundance: .
j_gene: TRBJ1-1
d_gene: .

CDR3aa: CASSPSVPRTDTQYF
CDR3nt: TGTGCCAGCAGCCCTAGCGTACCTCGCACAGATACGCAGTATTTT
v_gene: TRBV3-1/TRBV3-2
abundance: .
j_gene: TRBJ2-3
d_gene: .

CDR3aa: CAWRRDRALYGYTF
CDR3nt: TGTGCCTGGAGGAGGGACAGGGCTCTCTATGGCTACACCTTC
v_gene: TRBV30
abundance: few
j_gene: TRBJ1-2
d_gene: TRBD1

CDR3aa: CASSLDRGNGYTF
CDR3nt: TGCGCCAGCAGCTTGGACAGGGGAAATGGCTACACCTTC
v_gene: TRBV5-1
abundance: .
j_gene: TRBJ1-2
d_gene: TRBD1

CDR3aa: CASSLVSGGVDIQYF
CDR3nt: TGTGCCAGCAGCCTAGTTAGCGGGGGGGTTGACATTCAGTACTTC
v_gene: TRBV4-2
abundance: .
j_gene: TRBJ2-4
d_gene: TRBD2

CDR3aa: CASSWTGRGNQPQHF
CDR3nt: TGTGCCAGCAGCTGGACAGGGCGAGGCAATCAGCCCCAGCATTTT
v_gene: TRBV7-2
abundance: once
j_gene: TRBJ1-5
d_gene: TRBD1